The 27 T cell receptor beta chains given below trace back to one sample, sequenced in a study of cytomegalovirus exposure and HLA in healthy donors. The PCR used 60 Vbeta and 13 Jbeta primers. The protocol was immunoSEQ multiplex PCR, while the TCRdb copy is restricted to in-frame clones and leaves out a portion. The data show some 200,000 clones, roughly 87% seen once. The sample consisted of PBMCs. The receptors come from a man between 45 and 60 years old in good health and CMV-seronegative.

This chain joins TRBV19 and TRBJ1-3; D call uncertain. In germline, CDR1 is LNHDA, CDR2 SQIVND (reference sequence). Trimming took off 0 bases at V and 5 bases at J, with 11 bases between the two ends. The CDR3 has 15 amino acids. The CDR3 bases are TGTGCCAGTAGTATAGATCGGTGGCGGCGAAACACCATATATTTT. As protein: CASSIDRWRRNTIYF.

The J gene is TRBJ2-3, the V gene TRBV18; the D gene is possibly TRBD2 (6 bases). CDR1 is KGHSH, CDR2 LQKENI, per germline. V lost 6 bases, J lost 7 bases, and 29 bases lay in between. The CDR3 covers 18 residues. The chain's CDR3 is CASSPQLAERWRGNTQYF. CDR3 DNA: TGTGCCAGCTCGCCCCAACTGGCCGAAAGGTGGCGGGGAAATACGCAGTATTTT.

V gene TRBV6-5 combines with J gene TRBJ1-6, with 8 bases fitting TRBD1. The CDR3 has 14 residues. In germline, CDR1 is MNHEY, CDR2 SVGAGI. J was trimmed by 10 bases and V by 6 bases; bases with no gene match: 8. CDR3 protein: CASRDGQGQSPLHF. CDR3 coding DNA: TGTGCCAGCAGAGACGGACAGGGTCAGTCACCCCTCCACTTT.

V usage is TRBV10-2 and J usage is TRBJ1-5; D not resolved. Trimming removed 3 bases at V and 3 bases at J, with 6 bases between. This CDR3 has 13 residues. CDR1 WSHSY and CDR2 SAAADI come from the germline V gene. CDR3 coding DNA: TGCGCCAGCAGTGATGTCCTCAATCAGCCCCAGCATTTT. Protein product: CASSDVLNQPQHF.

This clone was seen just once. The chain combines TRBV7-9 with TRBJ2-5; weak D call: TRBD1 (8 bases). The CDR3 totals 14 residues. V was shortened by 7 bases and J by 5 bases, with 17 bases between the two germline ends. Germline-derived CDR1 and CDR2 are SEHNR and FQNEAQ (reference sequence). CDR3 coding DNA: TGTGCCAGCATCACAGGGGGGGGCCGGGAGACCCAGTACTTC. This sequence encodes CASITGGGRETQYF.

The V call is TRBV18, the J call TRBJ1-2; weak D call: TRBD1 (6 bases). V lost 3 bases and J lost 2, with 13 bases in between. Germline CDR1 KGHSH, CDR2 LQKENI. The CDR3 has 15 residues. CDR3 in DNA: TGTGCCAGCTCACCCGGACAGACTCAAAACTATGGCTACACCTTC. This sequence encodes CASSPGQTQNYGYTF.

Concerning this clone: The sample has other DNA sequences that encode this CDR3 too. The chain joins TRBV7-8 to TRBJ1-1; no clear D. V lost 5 bases and J 1 base, leaving 11 bases between the germline ends. Germline V gene data show CDR1 as SGHVS and CDR2 as FQNEAQ. This CDR3 contains 14 residues. The CDR3 DNA sequence: TGTGCCAGCAGCCCCCGTCGGGGGAACACTGAAGCTTTCTTT. Encoded protein: CASSPRRGNTEAFF.

CDR3 amino acids: CASTEALISSYNEQFF. The CDR3 coding sequence is TGTGCCAGCACCGAGGCCCTGATTAGCTCCTACAATGAGCAGTTCTTC. V and J are TRBV7-2 and TRBJ2-1; no definite D call. Germline V gene data show CDR1 as SGHTA and CDR2 as FQGNSA. V gave up 7 bases and J gave up 0 bases, with 16 bases separating them. The CDR3 has 16 amino acids.

The rearrangement links TRBV19 to TRBJ2-7; TRBD2 matches 8 bases. There are 14 residues in the CDR3. CDR1 LNHDA and CDR2 SQIVND come from the germline V gene (reference sequence). J gave up 7 bases and V 5 bases, and 10 bases lay outside the gene matches. CDR3 bases: TGTGCCAGTAGTTTGCGGGGGGATGGTAGAGAGCAGTACTTC. Its protein is CASSLRGDGREQYF.

As for this clone: The junction departs from germline at one end; a sequencing error may be responsible. The chain carries TRBV7-7 and TRBJ1-3, with TRBD1 matching over 9 bases. CDR3 size: 17 residues. Germline loops: CDR1 SSHAT, CDR2 FNYEAQ (reference sequence). For the CDR3, the DNA is TGTGCTAGCAGCGCAGGGACAGGGTCTGACTCTGGAAACACCATATATTTT. Translation gives CASSAGTGSDSGNTIYF.

The genes are TRBV30 and TRBJ1-5; D is undetermined. Germline CDR1 is GTSNPN and CDR2 is SVGIG (reference sequence). The V and J ends lost 0 bases and 4 bases respectively, with 7 bases between them. This CDR3 spans 13 amino acids. The CDR3 is CAWSVNTNQPQHF. CDR3 bases: TGTGCCTGGAGTGTAAACACAAATCAGCCCCAGCATTTT.

This clone was counted a single time. The junction and the germline gene differ at one end; a read error may be behind it. The CDR3 protein is CSSSSLAGTTYEQYF. DNA of the CDR3: TGTTCCAGCAGCTCCTTAGCGGGCACAACCTACGAGCAGTACTTC. The chain has TRBV7-9 and TRBJ2-7; TRBD2 agrees at 7 bases. The CDR3 is 15 residues long. Germline assignment: CDR1 SEHNR and CDR2 FQNEAQ (reference sequence).

This chain uses TRBV28 with TRBJ2-7; D uncertain. The V and J ends lost 5 bases and 7 bases respectively, with 15 bases between them. There are 13 residues in the CDR3. Looked up from germline, CDR1 is MDHEN and CDR2 is SYDVKM. The CDR3 loop is CASSTPTLREQYF. CDR3 bases: TGTGCCAGCAGTACCCCTACCCTGAGGGAGCAGTACTTC.

The chain uses TRBV5-1 and TRBJ2-7; maybe TRBD2 (5 bases). Germline V gives CDR1 SGHRS, CDR2 YFSETQ. V was cut by 2 bases and J by 0 bases, with 9 bases left in between. The CDR3 sequence is 14 residues long. The CDR3 is CASSFGGNSYEQYF. CDR3 DNA sequence: TGCGCCAGCAGCTTTGGAGGTAACTCCTACGAGCAGTACTTC.

The chain is built from TRBV5-4 and TRBJ2-3, with 7 positions matching TRBD1. The length of the CDR3 is 14 residues. V was pared by 5 bases and J by 1 base, with 4 bases of the junction left unmatched. Germline values: CDR1 SGHNT, CDR2 YYREEE (reference sequence). CDR3 loop: CASSRDRGTDTQYF. For the CDR3, the DNA is TGTGCCAGCAGTCGAGACAGGGGCACAGATACGCAGTATTTT.

This chain joins TRBV5-5 and TRBJ2-7, with D possibly being TRBD1 (6 bases). Germline CDR1 and CDR2: SGHKS and YYEKEE (reference sequence). V shed 5 bases and J shed 6 bases, with 18 bases lying between them. The CDR3 runs 14 residues. CDR3 in DNA: TGTGCCAGCAGACGCTCCACCCAGGGGTTCGAGCAGTACTTC. Translated, it gives CASRRSTQGFEQYF.

CDR3 in DNA: TGCAGCGCTACTACAGGTAGACGCTACGAGCAGTACTTC. It is translated as CSATTGRRYEQYF. The V and J genes are TRBV29-1 and TRBJ2-5, with D tentatively TRBD1 (5 bases). The DNA end is more similar to TRBJ2-7, so the J call may be wrong. Germline CDR1 and CDR2: SQVTM and ANQGSEA. CDR3 length equals 13 residues.

This chain uses TRBV7-6 with TRBJ2-5; perhaps TRBD2 as D (5 bases). Germline CDR1 and CDR2: SGHVS and FNYEAQ. The CDR3 totals 14 residues. Trimming pared 4 bases from V and 1 base from J, leaving 10 bases between. CDR3 coding DNA: TGTGCCAGCAGCTGGACCGGGGTCCAAGAGACCCAGTACTTC. Translating gives CASSWTGVQETQYF.

The chain has TRBV7-9 and TRBJ2-5, with D hard to call. The J call could be wrong; TRBJ2-7 is a better fit for the DNA end. CDR1 SEHNR and CDR2 FQNEAQ come from the germline V gene (reference sequence). The CDR3 runs to 11 residues. Here the CDR3 DNA reads TGTGCCAGCAGCCTCTACGCCGAGCAGTACTTC. Residues: CASSLYAEQYF.

The chain links TRBV7-8 to TRBJ2-1; 7 nucleotides line up with TRBD1. Germline-derived CDR1 and CDR2 are SGHVS and FQNEAQ. Trimming cost V 5 bases and J 4 bases; bases outside gene matches: 20. The length of the CDR3 is 19 residues. The CDR3 nucleotides read TGTGCCAGCAGCCCCCGACCTTTATCCCGGGACAGAACATACAATGAGCAGTTCTTC. Translated: CASSPRPLSRDRTYNEQFF.

This clone has only a few counts. The chain uses TRBV9 and TRBJ1-1, with TRBD1 identical over 8 bases. The germline V gene encodes CDR1 SGDLS and CDR2 YYNGEE. The CDR3 extends over 14 amino acids. V lost 3 bases, J lost 5 bases, and 6 bases stayed unmatched. In DNA form, the CDR3 reads TGTGCCAGCAGCGCTCAGACAGGGGAAACTGAAGCTTTCTTT. As protein: CASSAQTGETEAFF.

The rearrangement links TRBV7-8 to TRBJ2-3; TRBD1 is a possible D gene (7 bases). Germline loops: CDR1 SGHVS, CDR2 FQNEAQ. This CDR3 spans 15 amino acids. Trimming removed 6 bases from V and 1 base from J, with 14 bases in between. This CDR3 is CASRRRGEGTDTQYF. CDR3 bases: TGTGCCAGCAGACGCAGGGGGGAAGGCACAGATACGCAGTATTTT. Full variable domain (outside the CDR3, taken from reference TRBV7-8 and TRBJ2-3): GAGVSQSPRYKVAKRGQDVALRCDPISGHVSLFWYQQALGQGPEFLTYFQNEAQLDKSGLPSDRFFAERPEGSVSTLKIQRTQQEDSAVYLCASRRRGEGTDTQYFGPGTRLTVL.

This chain links TRBV10-3 with TRBJ2-7; 14 bases fit TRBD2. CDR1 and CDR2 from the germline V gene are ENHRY and SYGVKD. The CDR3 spans 17 residues. V was clipped by 6 bases and J by 3 bases; unmatched bases: 10. The CDR3 bases are TGTGCCATCAGGATCGGGACTAGCGGGAGTTCGGGCTACGAGCAGTACTTC. This encodes CAIRIGTSGSSGYEQYF.

This clone was picked up one time. The DNA of the CDR3 is TGTGCCAGCAGCCGATCAGGGATTCAAGAGACCCAGTACTTC. Translation gives CASSRSGIQETQYF. The chain has TRBV7-2 and TRBJ2-5; D is perhaps TRBD1 (5 bases). V was shortened by 5 bases and J by 2 bases, with 12 bases between the two germline ends. CDR3 length equals 14 residues. Germline CDR1 reads SGHTA; CDR2 reads FQGNSA.

The chain has TRBV30 and TRBJ2-3, with D hard to call. This CDR3 is 11 amino acids long. V dropped 2 bases and J dropped 4 bases, with 4 bases sitting between them. Per the germline V gene, CDR1 is GTSNPN and CDR2 is SVGIG (reference sequence). As DNA, the CDR3 is TGTGCCTGGAGTCAGGCAGATACGCAGTATTTT. This sequence encodes CAWSQADTQYF.

The chain has TRBV6-5 and TRBJ2-7; D possibly corresponds to TRBD2 (7 bases). In germline, CDR1 is MNHEY, CDR2 SVGAGI. V was pared by 6 bases and J by 7 bases, with 22 bases between. This CDR3 is 15 amino acids long. CDR3 amino acids: CASSPLGGALREQYF. The CDR3, as DNA: TGTGCCAGCAGCCCCCTTGGGGGGGCCCTCAGGGAGCAGTACTTC.

This clone was seen just once. The chain uses TRBV11-2 and TRBJ2-4; TRBD2 matches 9 bases. Looked up from germline, CDR1 is SGHAT and CDR2 is FQNNGV. The V and J ends lost 5 bases and 0 bases, in that order; junction bases with no gene match: 11. This CDR3 comprises 18 residues. DNA of the CDR3: TGTGCCAGCAGCCCCGTGGGGCGGGGGGGCTTAGCCAAAAACATTCAGTACTTC. It encodes CASSPVGRGGLAKNIQYF.